The 13 T cell receptor beta chains below were found in one sample sequenced in a study of blood T cell repertoires in COVID-19. The table came from immunoSEQ multiplex PCR; TCRdb's copy has only in-frame clones and leaves some out. The table includes roughly 320,000 clones, more than 90% detected once. The sample consisted of PBMCs or T cells enriched from blood (not recorded which). These receptors all stem from a woman aged 25 to 39 who had been exposed to COVID-19.

The rearrangement joins TRBV27 to TRBJ2-1, with 7 bases identical to TRBD1. Germline CDR1 and CDR2: MNHEY and SMNVEV (reference sequence). Trimming at V came to 5 bases and at J to 5 bases, leaving 9 bases not matched to a gene. CDR3 length: 15 amino acids. In DNA, the CDR3 is TGTGCCAGCAGTCGGGGACAGACCCTGGACAATGAGCAGTTCTTC. It encodes CASSRGQTLDNEQFF.

CDR3 protein: CASSLALTGAHLKNYGYTF. As DNA, the CDR3 is TGTGCCAGCAGCTTAGCCTTAACAGGAGCCCATCTAAAGAACTATGGCTACACCTTC. This chain joins TRBV7-9 and TRBJ1-2, with D tentatively TRBD1 (5 bases). The ends were cut back, 0 bases at V and 2 bases at J, with 22 bases in the middle. The germline gives CDR1 SEHNR, CDR2 FQNEAQ (reference sequence). CDR3 length: 19 residues.

This clone was seen only once. The chain joins TRBV9 to TRBJ2-7; the match to TRBD2 covers 12 bases. V shed 0 bases and J 6 bases; nucleotides not matched to a gene: 1. Germline loops: CDR1 SGDLS, CDR2 YYNGEE. CDR3 length: 14 amino acids. The CDR3 DNA reads as TGTGCCAGCAGCGTAGGGGGACTAGCGGGCGAGCAGTACTTC. It specifies CASSVGGLAGEQYF. The whole variable domain, filled in from reference TRBV9 and TRBJ2-7, reads DSGVTQTPKHLITATGQRVTLRCSPRSGDLSVYWYQQSLDQGLQFLIQYYNGEERAKGNILERFSAQQFPDLHSELNLSSLELGDSALYFCASSVGGLAGEQYFGPGTRLTVT.

The V and J genes are TRBV27 and TRBJ1-5; weak D call: TRBD1 (5 bases). The CDR3 has 16 amino acids. The V gene's germline CDR1 is MNHEY and CDR2 SMNVEV (reference sequence). Trimming removed 6 bases from V and 2 bases from J, with 17 bases in between. The CDR3 bases are TGTGCCAGCAGATTGTCCTCTGGGGGGGGCAATCAGCCCCAGCATTTT. Translation gives CASRLSSGGGNQPQHF.

V gene TRBV15 combines with J gene TRBJ1-2; no reliable D call. This CDR3 has 13 amino acids. Trimming removed 4 bases at V and 6 bases at J, with 12 bases between. CDR1 and CDR2 from the germline V gene are LNHNV and YYDKDF (reference sequence). The CDR3 is CATSTSGGDGYTF. Written as DNA, the CDR3 is TGTGCCACCAGCACGTCTGGAGGAGATGGCTACACCTTC.

This chain joins TRBV13 and TRBJ1-6, with TRBD1 as a possible D gene (5 bases). V lost 1 base, J lost 8 bases, and 6 bases lay in between. CDR3 length equals 13 residues. The germline V gene encodes CDR1 PRHDT and CDR2 FYEKMQ (reference sequence). CDR3 in amino acids: CASSLVGDSPLHF. CDR3 sequence (DNA): TGTGCCAGCAGCTTAGTAGGGGATTCACCCCTCCACTTT.

The gene calls are TRBV29-1 and TRBJ1-4, with 8 nucleotides matching TRBD1. V shed 3 bases and J 7 bases; nucleotides not matched to a gene: 4. The CDR3 has 13 amino acids. In germline, CDR1 is SQVTM, CDR2 ANQGSEA. The CDR3 sequence: CSVEDRAGEKLFF. The CDR3, as DNA: TGCAGCGTTGAGGACAGGGCGGGTGAAAAACTGTTTTTT.

The chain couples TRBV4-3 to TRBJ2-1, with D possibly being TRBD1 (6 bases). V was clipped by 4 bases and J by 7 bases, with 14 bases between them. CDR1 and CDR2 (germline): LGHNA, YSLEER. This CDR3 contains 14 residues. The CDR3 DNA reads as TGCGCCAGCAGCCTTACCGGGACACTTAATGAGCAGTTCTTC. This gives the protein CASSLTGTLNEQFF.

V is TRBV19 and J is TRBJ1-2; D is unresolved. CDR3 length: 13 residues. Germline V gene data show CDR1 as LNHDA and CDR2 as SQIVND (reference sequence). Between the trimmed V and J ends, which lost 0 bases and 8 bases, there was a span of 10 bases. The CDR3 region has the DNA TGTGCCAGTAGTATAGATCTATTCCGGGGCTACACCTTC. This codes for CASSIDLFRGYTF.

The V and J genes are TRBV9 and TRBJ2-3, with D possibly being TRBD1 (7 bases). The CDR3 runs 14 residues. Germline V gene data show CDR1 as SGDLS and CDR2 as YYNGEE. Trimming removed 0 bases at V and 5 bases at J, with 10 bases between. For the CDR3, the DNA is TGTGCCAGCAGCGTAGCAGGGGGGAGAGATACGCAGTATTTT. Translated: CASSVAGGRDTQYF.

The chain uses TRBV13 and TRBJ1-1; unclear D gene. Between the trimmed V and J ends, which lost 5 bases and 0 bases, there was a span of 10 bases. CDR1 is PRHDT and CDR2 is FYEKMQ in the germline V gene (reference sequence). CDR3 length: 14 residues. The CDR3: CASSNTELNTEAFF. DNA for the CDR3: TGTGCCAGCAGCAATACAGAGCTGAACACTGAAGCTTTCTTT.

The chain employs TRBV7-9 and TRBJ1-4, with D tentatively TRBD1 (5 bases). The CDR3 contains 16 residues. Germline V gene lookup returns CDR1 SEHNR and CDR2 FQNEAQ (reference sequence). V was clipped by 5 bases and J by 2 bases, with 15 bases between them. The CDR3 nucleotides read TGTGCCAGCAGCACGGGAGGGGTCGGGACTAATGAAAAACTGTTTTTT. Amino acid sequence: CASSTGGVGTNEKLFF.

The chain carries TRBV6-2 or TRBV6-3 and TRBJ1-2; 7 nucleotides line up with TRBD1. Germline lookup yields CDR1 MNHEY and CDR2 SVGEGT. CDR3 length equals 15 residues. Losses at the gene ends were 0 bases for V and 8 bases for J; bases not matched to a gene: 9. As DNA, the CDR3 is TGTGCCAGCAGTTACTCGAGCAGGGGGTCTGGAGGCTACACCTTC. Protein product: CASSYSSRGSGGYTF.